The rows below give T cell receptor beta chains drawn from one sample of a study of cytomegalovirus exposure and HLA in healthy donors. Clones were read by immunoSEQ multiplex PCR, and TCRdb kept only the in-frame ones, dropping some. The profile shows 250,000 to 400,000 clones, roughly 86% of them singletons. Sequenced: PBMCs. The receptors come from a man aged 30-40 years in good health and CMV-seronegative. Each CDR3 is given with its conserved first and last residue. Fields, in order: CDR3 length, J gene, D gene, V gene, clone size, CDR3 DNA, CDR3 protein. A D gene is named only where the DNA matches it firmly. A row's size may be missing; if present it is once, few, many or a size class.

>13|TRBJ1-1|-|TRBV7-6|-
TGTGCCAGCAGCTTAGCCGGGGATACTGAAGCTTTCTTT
CASSLAGDTEAFF
>13|TRBJ2-7|-|TRBV7-9|-
TGTGCCAGCAGCTTAGACCCGGGCTACGAGCAGTACTTC
CASSLDPGYEQYF
>12|TRBJ1-2|-|TRBV6-5|-
TGTGCCAGCAGCGGGGGAAACCCTGGCTACACCTTC
CASSGGNPGYTF
>14|TRBJ2-3|TRBD2|TRBV7-9|-
TGTGCCAGCAGCTGGACTAGTCAAACAGATACGCAGTATTTT
CASSWTSQTDTQYF
>15|TRBJ1-1|-|TRBV6-4|-
TGTGCCAGCAGGACGAGGACAGATCCGAACACTGAAGCTTTCTTT
CASRTRTDPNTEAFF
>16|TRBJ2-1|-|TRBV6-6|-
TGTGCCAGCAGTTCGCGGGACGGCTCACAATACAATGAGCAGTTCTTC
CASSSRDGSQYNEQFF
>15|TRBJ1-5|TRBD1|TRBV30|few
TGTGCCTGGAGTGTCCCGGACAGGGCTAATCAGCCCCAGCATTTT
CAWSVPDRANQPQHF
>15|TRBJ2-2|-|TRBV4-1|-
TGCGCCAGCAGCCAAGATGAGTACAGGGACGGGGAGCTGTTTTTT
CASSQDEYRDGELFF
>15|TRBJ1-2|-|TRBV7-9|-
TGTGCCAGCAGCTTTACGGGTGGTGTTAACTATGGCTACACCTTC
CASSFTGGVNYGYTF
>14|TRBJ1-2|-|TRBV6-5|few
TGTGCCAGCAGTTACGGCAGGGCCGGCTATGGCTACACCTTC
CASSYGRAGYGYTF
>13|TRBJ1-2|-|TRBV5-4|-
TGTGCCAGCAGCTTTTGGGGAGGCGGTGGCTACACCTTC
CASSFWGGGGYTF
>13|TRBJ2-2|-|TRBV9|-
TGTGCCAGCAGCGTTCAGGACACCGGGGAGCTGTTTTTT
CASSVQDTGELFF
>16|TRBJ2-2|-|TRBV14|-
TGTGCCAGCAGCCAAGCACGGGGGTTCTCCACCGGGGAGCTGTTTTTT
CASSQARGFSTGELFF
>15|TRBJ1-1|-|TRBV18|-
TGTGCCAGCTCACCGAAGGTTAGGCCGGGCACTGAAGCTTTCTTT
CASSPKVRPGTEAFF
>15|TRBJ2-3|TRBD1|TRBV6-5|-
TGTGCCAGCAGACGAGGGGGCTCTAGCACAGATACGCAGTATTTT
CASRRGGSSTDTQYF
>14|TRBJ2-7|TRBD1|TRBV10-3|-
TGTGCCATCAGTGGGGGGACAGGGATATACGAGCAGTACTTC
CAISGGTGIYEQYF
>15|TRBJ2-2|TRBD2|TRBV7-2|-
TGTGCCAGCAGCCCCGGACTAGTCGACACCGGGGAGCTGTTTTTT
CASSPGLVDTGELFF
>17|TRBJ2-6|TRBD1|TRBV14|few
TGTGCCAGCAGCCACACAGGGGGATTCTCTGGGGCCAACGTCCTGACTTTC
CASSHTGGFSGANVLTF